This is a list of T cell receptor beta chains from one sample in a study of blood T cell repertoires in COVID-19. Clones were sequenced by immunoSEQ multiplex PCR, and TCRdb holds only the in-frame ones, with some missing. The sample has about 210,000 clones; over 70% are singletons. Sequencing used peripheral blood. These receptors were taken from a man aged 50 to 59 with active or convalescent COVID-19. CDR3s leave out the opening cysteine and the closing phenylalanine or tryptophan. The D gene is left open where the match is weak.

D gene,J gene,V gene,CDR3 protein
TRBD1,TRBJ2-5,TRBV2,ASRSKRDRGLPETQY
.,TRBJ2-2,TRBV27,ASTSPAGAQTGELF
TRBD2,TRBJ2-3,TRBV11-2,ASSPKRGSLLVGTDTQY
TRBD1,TRBJ1-2,TRBV6-2/TRBV6-3,ASSLGQGGGYT
TRBD1,TRBJ1-1,TRBV10-3,AISEKGANSEAF
TRBD1,TRBJ1-2,TRBV5-1,ASSPGTGRPSGSGYT
.,TRBJ2-2,TRBV9,ASTPRGNTGELF
.,TRBJ1-3,TRBV15,ATSREHTSSGNTIY
.,TRBJ2-5,TRBV24-1,ATSDGLLQETQY
TRBD1,TRBJ2-7,TRBV5-1,ASRVTGAPTDEQY
TRBD1,TRBJ1-2,TRBV5-6,ASSLGSRDRVGYGYT
TRBD1,TRBJ2-7,TRBV27,ASSLAQGVSEQY
.,TRBJ2-7,TRBV7-9,ASSFSLYEQY
TRBD2,TRBJ2-5,TRBV5-1,ASSRLTSGMGETQY
.,TRBJ1-6,TRBV28,ASSLRGGPPNSPLH
.,TRBJ1-2,TRBV28,ASSPLNNPQGYGYT
.,TRBJ2-7,TRBV27,ASSFGKGVSYEQY
TRBD2,TRBJ2-3,TRBV3-1/TRBV3-2,ASSQASGGHTQY
TRBD1,TRBJ2-3,TRBV6-2/TRBV6-3,ASNPLTGTDTQY
.,TRBJ1-1,TRBV5-1,ASSLDGQGWTEAF
.,TRBJ2-7,TRBV28,ASSPSSSSFYPNEQY
.,TRBJ1-1,TRBV7-2,ASSPTGNTEAF
.,TRBJ2-1,TRBV11-2,ASSYTGTSYNEQF
.,TRBJ2-3,TRBV20-1,SADGVNTQY
TRBD1,TRBJ1-6,TRBV28,ASTRGGGTIRTPLH
TRBD1,TRBJ1-5,TRBV19,ASITGTGISNQPQH
TRBD1,TRBJ1-5,TRBV27,ASSPRDRPNQPQH
TRBD1,TRBJ1-2,TRBV10-3,AISPDRDSYGYT
.,TRBJ1-4,TRBV2,ASSGQGHEKLF
.,TRBJ2-1,TRBV28,ASSSGGEAYNEQF
.,TRBJ2-1,TRBV5-5,ASSLVGATSYNEQF
.,TRBJ1-4,TRBV5-1,ASSLGASINEKLF
TRBD2,TRBJ2-3,TRBV5-1,ASSSGLAGGKKSTDTQY
TRBD1,TRBJ1-1,TRBV11-2,ASSRRTGLNTEAF
.,TRBJ2-7,TRBV7-2,ASSRRDFYEQY
.,TRBJ1-1,TRBV6-1,ASRLGGVGEAF
.,TRBJ2-1,TRBV19,ASTLTGLSYNEQF
.,TRBJ2-2,TRBV29-1,SAYRDYDTGELF
.,TRBJ2-7,TRBV2,ASSRGIPYEQY
TRBD2,TRBJ2-7,TRBV5-6,ASSPGGLADFYEQY
.,TRBJ1-1,TRBV15,ATSRDPTNTEAF
.,TRBJ2-1,TRBV4-1,ASSQEGYPSDEQF
.,TRBJ1-1,TRBV19,ASSIAGANTEAF